The following is a T cell receptor beta chain sequence with its context. Per individual sample, total RNA of at least 6 micrograms was extracted. It was with a sample-barcoded 5' primer and a J-beta primer mix that a second PCR of about 6 to 12 cycles was run. MiXCR, run by TCRdb on the 5' RACE reads, gives a single entry per CDR3 protein. The table includes approximately 1.5 million distinct CDR3 sequences, about 31% detected once. Germline V gene sequence: CDR1 GTSNPN, CDR2 SVGIG (reference sequence). The CDR3 is 13 residues long. Trimming removed 0 bases from V and 8 bases from J, with 13 bases in between. This record comes from a study of blood T cells in healthy people across ages.

The sequencing sample was made of blood. The chain is built from TRBV30 and TRBJ1-2, with D perhaps TRBD1 (5 bases). The TCR was taken from a young woman in good health. CDR3 sequence: CAWSVKPGSGYTF. In nucleotides, the CDR3 is TGTGCCTGGAGTGTAAAACCAGGGAGCGGCTACACCTTC.